This TCR beta chain was recovered during a study of cytomegalovirus exposure and HLA in healthy donors. 60 Vbeta and 13 Jbeta primers were used in PCR. The method was immunoSEQ multiplex PCR; TCRdb's version includes in-frame clones alone and lacks a portion of them. The sample holds about 78,000 clones; over 60% are singletons and the top ten take 11%. V trimming: 3 bases; J trimming: 3 bases; junction bases outside the gene matches: 3. Germline V gene data show CDR1 as SGHRS and CDR2 as YFSETQ. This CDR3 region has 14 residues. The chain carries TRBV5-1 and TRBJ2-7; 10 bases map to TRBD2. Sequencing input: PBMCs. This clonotype was sampled from a woman aged 40 to 50 in good health and CMV-seropositive. CDR3 nucleotide sequence: TGCGCCAGCAGCTCCGGGACTAGCGACTACGAGCAGTACTTC. As protein: CASSSGTSDYEQYF.